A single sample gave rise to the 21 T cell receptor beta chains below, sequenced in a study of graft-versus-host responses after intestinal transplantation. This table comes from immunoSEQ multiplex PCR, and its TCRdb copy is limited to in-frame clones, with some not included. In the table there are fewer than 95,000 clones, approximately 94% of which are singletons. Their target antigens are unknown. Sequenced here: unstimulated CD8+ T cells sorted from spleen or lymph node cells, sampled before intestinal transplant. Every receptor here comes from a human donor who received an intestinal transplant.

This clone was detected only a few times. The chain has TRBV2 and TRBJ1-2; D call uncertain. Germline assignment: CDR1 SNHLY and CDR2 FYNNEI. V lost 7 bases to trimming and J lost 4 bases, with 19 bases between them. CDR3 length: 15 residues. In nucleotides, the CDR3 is TGTGCCAGCAACCCCTCCGGGGAATTTGCCTATGGCTACACCTTC. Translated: CASNPSGEFAYGYTF. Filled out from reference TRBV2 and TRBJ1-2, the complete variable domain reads EPEVTQTPSHQVTQMGQEVILRCVPISNHLYFYWYRQILGQKVEFLVSFYNNEISEKSEIFDDQFSVERPDGSNFTLKIRSTKLEDSAMYFCASNPSGEFAYGYTFGSGTRLTVV.

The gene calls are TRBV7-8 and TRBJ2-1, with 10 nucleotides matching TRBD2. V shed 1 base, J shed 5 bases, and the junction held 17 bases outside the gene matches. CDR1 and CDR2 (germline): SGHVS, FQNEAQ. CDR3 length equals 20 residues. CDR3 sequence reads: CASSLDFGRASGGMDNEQFF. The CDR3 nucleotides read TGTGCCAGCAGCTTAGATTTTGGTAGGGCTAGCGGGGGAATGGACAATGAGCAGTTCTTC.

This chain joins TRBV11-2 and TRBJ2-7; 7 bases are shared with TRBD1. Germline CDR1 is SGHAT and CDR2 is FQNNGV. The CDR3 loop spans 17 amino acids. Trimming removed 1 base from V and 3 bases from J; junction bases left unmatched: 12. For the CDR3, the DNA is TGTGCCAGCAGCTTAGCAGGACAGGCGGAATTATTCTACGAGCAGTACTTC. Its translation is CASSLAGQAELFYEQYF.

Written as DNA, the CDR3 is TGTGCCAGCAGCTTCCGTCCTAGCGGGGCCACAGATACGCAGTATTTT. Translation gives CASSFRPSGATDTQYF. This chain links TRBV5-8 with TRBJ2-3, with 9 bases identical to TRBD2. CDR3 size: 16 residues. V lost 2 bases, J lost 2 bases, and 6 bases stayed unmatched. Germline-derived CDR1 and CDR2 are SGHTS and YDEGEE.

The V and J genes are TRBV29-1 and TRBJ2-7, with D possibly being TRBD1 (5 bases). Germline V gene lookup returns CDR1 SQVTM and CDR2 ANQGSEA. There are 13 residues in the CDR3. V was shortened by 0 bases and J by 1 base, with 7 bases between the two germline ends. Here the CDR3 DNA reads TGCAGCGTTGAAGACGGACATTCCTACGAGCAGTACTTC. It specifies CSVEDGHSYEQYF.

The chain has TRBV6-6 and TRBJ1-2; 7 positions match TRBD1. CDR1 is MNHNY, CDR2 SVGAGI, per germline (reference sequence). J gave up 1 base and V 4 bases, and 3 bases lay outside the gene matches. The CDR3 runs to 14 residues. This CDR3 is CASSSTGHNYGYTF. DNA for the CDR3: TGTGCCAGCAGTTCGACAGGGCATAACTATGGCTACACCTTC.

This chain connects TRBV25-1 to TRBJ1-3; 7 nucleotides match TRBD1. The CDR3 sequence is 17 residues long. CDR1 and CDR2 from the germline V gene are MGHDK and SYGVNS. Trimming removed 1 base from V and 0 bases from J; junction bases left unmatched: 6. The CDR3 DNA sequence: TGTGCCAGCAGTGAATTAGACAGGGCGAGCTCTGGAAACACCATATATTTT. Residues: CASSELDRASSGNTIYF.

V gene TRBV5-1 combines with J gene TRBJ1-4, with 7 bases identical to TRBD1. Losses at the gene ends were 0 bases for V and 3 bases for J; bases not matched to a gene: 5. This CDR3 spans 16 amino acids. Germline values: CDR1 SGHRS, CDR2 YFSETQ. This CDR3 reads CASSLAGGTANEKLFF. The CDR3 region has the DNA TGCGCCAGCAGCTTGGCAGGGGGGACCGCTAATGAAAAACTGTTTTTT.

For the CDR3, the DNA is TGTGCCAGCACCGCAGGGGGCGGAACCTACGAGCAGTACTTC. Amino acid sequence: CASTAGGGTYEQYF. This chain links TRBV7-2 with TRBJ2-7; 8 bases fit TRBD1. The V gene end was trimmed by 7 bases and the J gene end by 2 bases; junction bases not matched to a gene: 7. The length of the CDR3 is 14 residues. The germline V gene encodes CDR1 SGHTA and CDR2 FQGNSA.

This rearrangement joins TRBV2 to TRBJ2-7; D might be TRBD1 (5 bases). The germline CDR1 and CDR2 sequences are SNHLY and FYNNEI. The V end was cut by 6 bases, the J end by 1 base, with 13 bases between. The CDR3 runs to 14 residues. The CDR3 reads CASRGPGFSYEQYF. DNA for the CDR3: TGTGCCAGCAGGGGGCCCGGGTTTTCCTACGAGCAGTACTTC.

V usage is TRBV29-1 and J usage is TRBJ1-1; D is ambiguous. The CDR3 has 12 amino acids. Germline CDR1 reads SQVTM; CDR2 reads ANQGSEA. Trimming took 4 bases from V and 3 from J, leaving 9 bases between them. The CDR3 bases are TGCAGCGTTGCCGGGAACTACACTGAAGCTTTCTTT. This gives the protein CSVAGNYTEAFF.

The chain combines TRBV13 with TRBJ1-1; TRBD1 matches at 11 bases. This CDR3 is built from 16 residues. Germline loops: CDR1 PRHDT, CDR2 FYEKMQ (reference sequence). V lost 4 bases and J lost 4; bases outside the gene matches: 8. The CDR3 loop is CASSSGDRGSGTEAFF. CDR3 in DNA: TGTGCCAGCAGCTCGGGGGACAGGGGGTCGGGCACTGAAGCTTTCTTT.

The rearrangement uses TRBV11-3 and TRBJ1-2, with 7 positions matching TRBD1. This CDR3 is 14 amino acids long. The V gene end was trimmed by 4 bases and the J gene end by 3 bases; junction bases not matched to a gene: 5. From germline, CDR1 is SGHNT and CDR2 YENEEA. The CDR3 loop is CASSSGTADYGYTF. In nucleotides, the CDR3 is TGTGCCAGCAGCTCCGGGACAGCGGACTATGGCTACACCTTC.

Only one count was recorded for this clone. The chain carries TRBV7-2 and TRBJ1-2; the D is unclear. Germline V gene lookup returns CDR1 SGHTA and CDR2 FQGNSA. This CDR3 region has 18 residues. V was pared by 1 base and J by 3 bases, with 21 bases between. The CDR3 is CASSLVGEVVESYYGYTF. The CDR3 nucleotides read TGTGCCAGCAGCTTAGTCGGGGAAGTGGTTGAGAGCTACTATGGCTACACCTTC.

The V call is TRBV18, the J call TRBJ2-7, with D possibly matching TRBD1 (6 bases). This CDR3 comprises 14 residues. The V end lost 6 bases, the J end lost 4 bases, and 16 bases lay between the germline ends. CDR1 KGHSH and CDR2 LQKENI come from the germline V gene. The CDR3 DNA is TGTGCCAGCTCCTTATTCCCAGGGGTATACGAGCAGTACTTC. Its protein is CASSLFPGVYEQYF. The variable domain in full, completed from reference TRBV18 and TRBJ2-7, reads NAGVMQNPRHLVRRRGQEARLRCSPMKGHSHVYWYRQLPEEGLKFMVYLQKENIIDESGMPKERFSAEFPKEGPSILRIQQVVRGDSAAYFCASSLFPGVYEQYFGPGTRLTVT.

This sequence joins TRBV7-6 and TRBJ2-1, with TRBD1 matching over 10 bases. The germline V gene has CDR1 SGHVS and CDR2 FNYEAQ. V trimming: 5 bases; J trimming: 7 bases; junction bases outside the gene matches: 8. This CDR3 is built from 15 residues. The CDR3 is CASSDVTGGPNEQFF. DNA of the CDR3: TGTGCCAGCAGCGACGTGACAGGGGGCCCAAATGAGCAGTTCTTC.

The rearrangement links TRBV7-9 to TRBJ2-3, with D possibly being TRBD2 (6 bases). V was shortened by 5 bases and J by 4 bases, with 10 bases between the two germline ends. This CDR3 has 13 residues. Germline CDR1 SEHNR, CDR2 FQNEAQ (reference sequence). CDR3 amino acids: CASSRRLADTQYF. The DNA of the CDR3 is TGTGCCAGCAGCCGCAGACTAGCAGATACGCAGTATTTT.

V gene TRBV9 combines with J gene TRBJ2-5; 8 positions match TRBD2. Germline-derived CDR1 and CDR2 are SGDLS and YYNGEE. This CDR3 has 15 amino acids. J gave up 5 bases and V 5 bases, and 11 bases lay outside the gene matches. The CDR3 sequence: CASSLRGGGMETQYF. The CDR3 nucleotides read TGTGCCAGCAGTCTCCGGGGCGGGGGGATGGAGACCCAGTACTTC. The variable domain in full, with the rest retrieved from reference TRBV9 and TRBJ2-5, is DSGVTQTPKHLITATGQRVTLRCSPRSGDLSVYWYQQSLDQGLQFLIQYYNGEERAKGNILERFSAQQFPDLHSELNLSSLELGDSALYFCASSLRGGGMETQYFGPGTRLLVL.

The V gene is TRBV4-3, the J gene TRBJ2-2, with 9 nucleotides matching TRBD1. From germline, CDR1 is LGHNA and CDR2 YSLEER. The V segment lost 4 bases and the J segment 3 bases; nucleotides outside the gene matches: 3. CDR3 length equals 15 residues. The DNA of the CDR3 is TGCGCCAGCAGCCCAGGACAGGGGTACACCGGGGAGCTGTTTTTT. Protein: CASSPGQGYTGELFF.

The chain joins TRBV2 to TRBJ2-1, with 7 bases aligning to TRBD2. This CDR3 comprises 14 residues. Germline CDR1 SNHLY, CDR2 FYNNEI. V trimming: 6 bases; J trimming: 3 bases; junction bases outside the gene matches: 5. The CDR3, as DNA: TGTGCCAGCAGGGGCGGGGGAAGCTACAATGAGCAGTTCTTC. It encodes CASRGGGSYNEQFF.

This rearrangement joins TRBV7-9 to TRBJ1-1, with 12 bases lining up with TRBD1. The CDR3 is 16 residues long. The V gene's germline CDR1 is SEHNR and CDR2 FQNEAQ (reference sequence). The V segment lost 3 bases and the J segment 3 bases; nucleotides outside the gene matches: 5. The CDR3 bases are TGTGCCAGCAGCTTCGGGACAGGGGGCAAGGACACTGAAGCTTTCTTT. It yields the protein CASSFGTGGKDTEAFF.